This T cell receptor (beta chain) emerged from a study of blood T cell repertoires in COVID-19. The repertoire was sequenced with immunoSEQ multiplex PCR; TCRdb's copy has only in-frame clones and lacks some. The sample lists 130,000 to 150,000 clones, 88% occurring once. The count of this clone is one. The CDR3 length is 15 residues. The receptor was isolated from a human donor in a cohort sampled during active COVID-19. J is TRBJ1-1 and V is TRBV21-1; the table's D call, TRBD1, has no DNA check behind it. TRBV21-1 has pseudogene status. The sequenced sample consisted of peripheral blood. CDR3 loop: CASSNTGGENTEAFF. The CDR3 nucleotides read TGTGCCAGCAGCAATACAGGGGGTGAGAACACTGAAGCTTTCTTT.